The clone carrying this T cell receptor beta chain was counted only a few times. Its antigen is as yet unknown. The record originates from a study of glioma-infiltrating T cells after dendritic cell vaccination. Study in general: Between about 2003 and 2013, patients got autologous tumor lysate-pulsed dendritic cell vaccines. Monocyte-derived dendritic cells, cultured less than 8 days with IL-4 and GM-CSF, were pulsed with autologous tumor lysate.

Study results and caveats: Few patients contributed both blood and tumor specimens.

Isocitrate dehydrogenase mutation was absent in all glioblastoma patients. Profiling relied on immunoSEQ multiplex PCR, and the TCRdb table lists in-frame clones only, not all of them. The sample lists tens of thousands of clones, roughly 80% occurring once. CDR3 size: 15 residues. Germline CDR1 is MNHNS and CDR2 is SASEGT. V lost 6 bases, J lost 3 bases, and 7 bases stayed unmatched. The chain recombines TRBV6-1 with TRBJ2-1, with 8 bases aligning to TRBD1. The clonotype originates from a human donor with glioblastoma. Source: blood, taken before dendritic cell vaccination. For the CDR3, the DNA is TGTGCCAGCAGCCAGGGACAGGCCGACTACAATGAGCAGTTCTTC. Its translation is CASSQGQADYNEQFF.